Below are 16 T cell receptor beta chains sequenced from a single sample in a study of immune evolution from preneoplasia to lung adenocarcinoma. This table comes from immunoSEQ multiplex PCR, and its TCRdb copy is limited to in-frame clones, with some not included. The table lists 14,000 or so clones, about 85% of them singletons. The sequenced sample was FFPE lung adenocarcinoma in situ tissue. Receptors originate from a donor of 70 years or more with lung adenocarcinoma.

This clone was picked up one time. V gene TRBV29-1 combines with J gene TRBJ2-3; a weak D match, TRBD2 (6 bases). V was cut by 1 base and J by 8 bases, with 7 bases left in between. This CDR3 region has 11 residues. Germline V gene sequence: CDR1 SQVTM, CDR2 ANQGSEA. The CDR3 here is CSVEVGGTQYF. CDR3 nucleotide sequence: TGCAGCGTTGAAGTCGGGGGTACGCAGTATTTT.

This clone appeared a single time. This chain connects TRBV18 to TRBJ2-7; D remains ambiguous. The ends were cut back, 1 base at V and 0 bases at J, with 13 bases in the middle. The CDR3 covers 16 residues. Germline V gene sequence: CDR1 KGHSH, CDR2 LQKENI. This CDR3 is CASSPRERFNSYEQYF. The CDR3 nucleotides read TGTGCCAGCTCACCACGCGAGCGCTTTAACTCCTACGAGCAGTACTTC.

The chain combines TRBV2 with TRBJ2-1; 7 bases fit TRBD2. Germline-derived CDR1 and CDR2 are SNHLY and FYNNEI. Trimming at V came to 9 bases and at J to 5 bases, leaving 10 bases not matched to a gene. This CDR3 has 14 residues. In DNA, the CDR3 is TGTGCCAGTAACCGGGACTACCCTAACAATGAGCAGTTCTTC. It yields the protein CASNRDYPNNEQFF.

Note on this clone: The germline gene is not matched at one end of the junction; a read error may be the cause. The chain joins TRBV7-7 to TRBJ2-2; no clear D gene. CDR1 SSHAT and CDR2 FNYEAQ come from the germline V gene (reference sequence). The CDR3 is 14 amino acids. The CDR3 loop is CASSKRAEPGELFF. In DNA form, the CDR3 reads TGTGCTAGCAGCAAGCGCGCCGAGCCCGGGGAGCTGTTTTTT.

This chain connects TRBV29-1 to TRBJ2-7; TRBD2 might be the D (6 bases). CDR3 length equals 13 residues. CDR1 is SQVTM, CDR2 ANQGSEA, per germline. V was cut by 6 bases and J by 1 base, with 13 bases left in between. DNA of the CDR3: TGCAGCGTCCCTGGGACTTTTTCCTACGAGCAGTACTTC. This sequence encodes CSVPGTFSYEQYF.

The V call is TRBV29-1, the J call TRBJ1-1, with 7 positions matching TRBD1. Looked up from germline, CDR1 is SQVTM and CDR2 is ANQGSEA. The V gene end was trimmed by 8 bases and the J gene end by 6 bases; junction bases not matched to a gene: 12. This CDR3 is 13 amino acids long. Here the CDR3 reads CSSGTARGAEAFF. CDR3 sequence (DNA): TGCAGCAGTGGGACAGCCAGGGGGGCTGAAGCTTTCTTT.

The table lists this clone with a count of one. This chain joins TRBV9 and TRBJ2-2; D unresolved. Germline V gene sequence: CDR1 SGDLS, CDR2 YYNGEE. Trimming took 4 bases from V and 4 from J, leaving 14 bases between them. The CDR3 loop spans 15 amino acids. For the CDR3, the DNA is TGTGCCAGCAGCCCTTCCCCCTTAACCACCGGGGAGCTGTTTTTT. As protein: CASSPSPLTTGELFF.

V and J are TRBV28 and TRBJ1-2, with D maybe TRBD1 (5 bases). Germline CDR1 and CDR2: MDHEN and SYDVKM. This CDR3 is built from 11 residues. Trimming removed 5 bases at V and 8 bases at J, with 9 bases between. The CDR3 is CASSKWDGYTF. The CDR3 DNA sequence: TGTGCCAGCAGTAAGTGGGACGGCTACACCTTC.

The rearrangement joins TRBV29-1 to TRBJ2-7; D remains unclear. The V end lost 5 bases, the J end lost 0 bases, and 11 bases lay between the germline ends. The CDR3 covers 13 residues. CDR1 is SQVTM, CDR2 ANQGSEA, per germline. The DNA of the CDR3 is TGCAGCGTTCTCACACCGATCTCCTACGAGCAGTACTTC. Protein sequence: CSVLTPISYEQYF.

This clone was seen just once. V gene TRBV6-4 combines with J gene TRBJ2-6; D remains ambiguous. The V gene lost 8 bases and the J gene lost 0 bases, with 8 bases spanning the gap. The CDR3 sequence is 14 residues long. Germline V CDR1 and CDR2: MRHNA, SNTAGT. This CDR3 is CASRLSSGANVLTF. In DNA form, the CDR3 reads TGTGCCAGCCGACTGAGCTCTGGGGCCAACGTCCTGACTTTC.

The chain uses TRBV4-2 and TRBJ2-1; 8 bases map to TRBD2. The CDR3 is 17 residues long. V shed 1 base, J shed 7 bases, and the junction held 12 bases outside the gene matches. From germline, CDR1 is LGHNA and CDR2 YNFKEQ. The CDR3 loop reads CASSQGVSGIRKNEQFF. CDR3 nucleotide sequence: TGTGCCAGCAGCCAAGGGGTTAGCGGGATAAGGAAAAATGAGCAGTTCTTC.

This chain's CDR3 is CASSFFTGGNNEQFF. The CDR3 region has the DNA TGTGCCAGCAGCTTTTTCACAGGGGGGAACAATGAGCAGTTCTTC. This chain links TRBV11-2 with TRBJ2-1; TRBD1 matches 8 bases. This CDR3 has 15 residues. Germline V lookup: CDR1 SGHAT, CDR2 FQNNGV. With 3 bases clipped from V and 5 bases from J, the junction kept 6 bases outside the gene matches. Looking up the rest from reference TRBV11-2 and TRBJ2-1 gives the full variable domain: EAGVAQSPRYKIIEKRQSVAFWCNPISGHATLYWYQQILGQGPKLLIQFQNNGVVDDSQLPKDRFSAERLKGVDSTLKIQPAKLEDSAVYLCASSFFTGGNNEQFFGPGTRLTVL.

This clone was detected once. This sequence joins TRBV7-2 and TRBJ1-2, with no clear D. Germline loops: CDR1 SGHTA, CDR2 FQGNSA. This CDR3 has 13 amino acids. V lost 5 bases to trimming and J lost 3 bases, with 10 bases between them. The CDR3 spells CASSPQSDYGYTF. CDR3 sequence (DNA): TGTGCCAGCAGCCCACAATCTGACTATGGCTACACCTTC. The full variable domain, in which reference TRBV7-2 and TRBJ1-2 provide the parts outside the CDR3, is GAGVSQSPSNKVTEKGKDVELRCDPISGHTALYWYRQSLGQGLEFLIYFQGNSAPDKSGLPSDRFSAERTGGSVSTLTIQRTQQEDSAVYLCASSPQSDYGYTFGSGTRLTVV.

The rearrangement links TRBV9 to TRBJ2-7; 7 bases are shared with TRBD2. V lost 0 bases and J lost 5; bases outside the gene matches: 5. The germline V gene encodes CDR1 SGDLS and CDR2 YYNGEE. CDR3 length: 14 amino acids. In DNA, the CDR3 is TGTGCCAGCAGCGTAGGGGAGGGTGTAAACGAGCAGTACTTC. Encoded protein: CASSVGEGVNEQYF.

CDR3 DNA: TGTGCCTCAACATCTAGCGGTGAAGGGTTCTTC. It codes for CASTSSGEGFF. The chain couples TRBV28 to TRBJ2-1; 7 nucleotides agree with TRBD2. This CDR3 is 11 amino acids long. The germline V gene encodes CDR1 MDHEN and CDR2 SYDVKM. Trimming cost V 11 bases and J 15 bases; bases outside gene matches: 13.

In this sample, this clone turned up once. CDR3 amino acids: CASSPDINTGELFF. The CDR3 DNA reads as TGTGCCAGCAGCCCGGACATTAACACCGGGGAGCTGTTTTTT. The chain combines TRBV11-2 with TRBJ2-2; D possibly corresponds to TRBD1 (5 bases). Trimming cost V 5 bases and J 2 bases, with 9 bases left between them. This CDR3 has 14 residues. Germline V gene sequence: CDR1 SGHAT, CDR2 FQNNGV. The whole variable domain, filled in from reference TRBV11-2 and TRBJ2-2, reads EAGVAQSPRYKIIEKRQSVAFWCNPISGHATLYWYQQILGQGPKLLIQFQNNGVVDDSQLPKDRFSAERLKGVDSTLKIQPAKLEDSAVYLCASSPDINTGELFFGEGSRLTVL.